This T cell receptor (beta chain) was profiled in a study of siplizumab effects on memory and regulatory T cells. CDR3 size: 15 residues. V lost 0 bases to trimming and J lost 4 bases, with 15 bases between them. CDR1 and CDR2 from the germline V gene are GTSNPN and SVGIG (reference sequence). The assay was immunoSEQ multiplex PCR, and TCRdb's table has in-frame clones only and misses some. The table includes around 100,000 clones, about 91% detected once. This clonotype was sampled from a human donor in good health. The V call is TRBV30, the J call TRBJ1-2; tentatively, D is TRBD1 (5 bases). Material: CD4+ T cells sorted from blood. CDR3 DNA: TGTGCCTGGAGTGTACGACAGAGTAACCGCTATGGCTACACCTTC. Translation: CAWSVRQSNRYGYTF.